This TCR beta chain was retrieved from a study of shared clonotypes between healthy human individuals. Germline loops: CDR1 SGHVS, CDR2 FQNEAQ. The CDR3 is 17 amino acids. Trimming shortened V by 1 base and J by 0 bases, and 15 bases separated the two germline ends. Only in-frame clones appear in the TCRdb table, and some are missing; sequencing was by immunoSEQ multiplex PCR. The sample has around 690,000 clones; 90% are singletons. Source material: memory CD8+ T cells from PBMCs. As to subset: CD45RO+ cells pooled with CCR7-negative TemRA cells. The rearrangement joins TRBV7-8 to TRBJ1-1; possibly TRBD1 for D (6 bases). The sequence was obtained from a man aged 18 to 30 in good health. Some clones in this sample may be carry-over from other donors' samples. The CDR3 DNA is TGTGCCAGCAGCTTAGGGCAGGGGATCCTAATGAACACTGAAGCTTTCTTT. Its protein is CASSLGQGILMNTEAFF.